These T cell receptor beta chains were read from a single sample in a study of graft-versus-host responses after intestinal transplantation. Here immunoSEQ multiplex PCR was the method, and the copy in TCRdb shows in-frame clones only, minus some. The data hold approximately 25,000 clones, with around 94% observed a single time. The sequencing here drew on PBMCs, taken approximately 32 days after intestinal transplant. The receptors come from a human patient who received an intestinal transplant, so some T cells may come from the graft donor. CDR3s include the opening cysteine and the closing phenylalanine or tryptophan. The D gene is left open where the match is weak. Rows may omit the clone size; those that give it use once, few, many or a size class.

CDR3 protein: CASSLRGLALEFF
CDR3 DNA: TGCGCCAGCAGCCTGAGGGGACTAGCATTGGAGTTCTTC
CDR3 length: 13
clone size: -
D gene: TRBD2
J gene: TRBJ2-1
V gene: TRBV5-1

CDR3 protein: CASSLTGELAYEQYF
CDR3 DNA: TGCGCCAGCAGCTTAACGGGAGAACTTGCCTACGAGCAGTACTTC
CDR3 length: 15
clone size: once
D gene: -
J gene: TRBJ2-7
V gene: TRBV5-1

CDR3 protein: CATSGRRSSAKNIQYF
CDR3 DNA: TGTGCCACCAGCGGCAGACGGAGTTCGGCCAAAAACATTCAGTACTTC
CDR3 length: 16
clone size: -
D gene: -
J gene: TRBJ2-4
V gene: TRBV15

CDR3 protein: CASSQARDLLSPDTQYF
CDR3 DNA: TGTGCCAGCAGCCAAGCCCGGGACTTACTTTCCCCAGATACGCAGTATTTT
CDR3 length: 17
clone size: -
D gene: -
J gene: TRBJ2-3
V gene: TRBV4-2

CDR3 protein: CAIRDATGGETQYF
CDR3 DNA: TGTGCCATCAGGGACGCTACGGGGGGTGAGACCCAGTACTTC
CDR3 length: 14
clone size: -
D gene: TRBD2
J gene: TRBJ2-5
V gene: TRBV10-3

CDR3 protein: CASSSSGVGRTEAFF
CDR3 DNA: TGTGCCAGCTCCTCATCCGGGGTTGGTCGGACTGAAGCTTTCTTT
CDR3 length: 15
clone size: -
D gene: -
J gene: TRBJ1-1
V gene: TRBV6-5

CDR3 protein: CASSIGAGQLSGNTIYF
CDR3 DNA: TGTGCCAGTAGTATAGGTGCGGGACAGCTCTCTGGAAACACCATATACTTT
CDR3 length: 17
clone size: -
D gene: TRBD1
J gene: TRBJ1-3
V gene: TRBV19

CDR3 protein: CASRMGNTEAFF
CDR3 DNA: TGTGCCAGCAGAATGGGTAACACTGAAGCTTTCTTT
CDR3 length: 12
clone size: -
D gene: -
J gene: TRBJ1-1
V gene: TRBV25-1

CDR3 protein: CASSLLATGDTDTQYF
CDR3 DNA: TGCGCCAGCAGCCTACTTGCGACAGGAGACACAGATACGCAGTATTTT
CDR3 length: 16
clone size: -
D gene: -
J gene: TRBJ2-3
V gene: TRBV5-1

CDR3 protein: CASSDRGRNYGYTF
CDR3 DNA: TGTGCCAGTAGTGACAGGGGGCGAAACTATGGCTACACCTTC
CDR3 length: 14
clone size: -
D gene: TRBD1
J gene: TRBJ1-2
V gene: TRBV19

CDR3 protein: CASSLGGGDEQFF
CDR3 DNA: TGTGCCAGCAGCTTGGGCGGGGGGGATGAGCAGTTCTTC
CDR3 length: 13
clone size: -
D gene: TRBD2
J gene: TRBJ2-1
V gene: TRBV7-8

CDR3 protein: CASSPIAETDTQYF
CDR3 DNA: TGTGCCAGCAGCCCAATAGCGGAGACAGATACGCAGTATTTT
CDR3 length: 14
clone size: -
D gene: -
J gene: TRBJ2-3
V gene: TRBV6-5

CDR3 protein: CASSQDHPSVSYEQYF
CDR3 DNA: TGCGCCAGCAGCCAAGATCATCCAAGTGTGTCCTACGAGCAGTACTTC
CDR3 length: 16
clone size: -
D gene: -
J gene: TRBJ2-7
V gene: TRBV4-3

CDR3 protein: CASSFGDSYNEQFF
CDR3 DNA: TGCGCCAGCAGCTTTGGGGACAGCTACAATGAGCAGTTCTTC
CDR3 length: 14
clone size: -
D gene: TRBD1
J gene: TRBJ2-1
V gene: TRBV5-1

CDR3 protein: CASSYGLAEDNEQFF
CDR3 DNA: TGTGCCAGCAGCTACGGACTAGCGGAGGACAATGAGCAGTTCTTC
CDR3 length: 15
clone size: -
D gene: TRBD2
J gene: TRBJ2-1
V gene: TRBV7-9

CDR3 protein: CASSSGQTQYF
CDR3 DNA: TGTGCCAGCAGTTCCGGACAGACGCAGTATTTT
CDR3 length: 11
clone size: -
D gene: -
J gene: TRBJ2-3
V gene: TRBV6-5

CDR3 protein: CASSLAGGHNEQFF
CDR3 DNA: TGCGCCAGCAGCTTGGCCGGCGGGCACAATGAGCAGTTCTTC
CDR3 length: 14
clone size: -
D gene: -
J gene: TRBJ2-1
V gene: TRBV5-1

CDR3 protein: CTSSRDTLYQPQHF
CDR3 DNA: TGCACCAGCAGCAGGGACACCCTCTATCAGCCCCAGCATTTT
CDR3 length: 14
clone size: -
D gene: -
J gene: TRBJ1-5
V gene: TRBV1

CDR3 protein: CASSLASADEQFF
CDR3 DNA: TGTGCCAGCAGCTTGGCGAGTGCCGATGAGCAGTTCTTC
CDR3 length: 13
clone size: -
D gene: -
J gene: TRBJ2-1
V gene: TRBV5-6

CDR3 protein: CASSLVGGANTEAFF
CDR3 DNA: TGTGCCAGCAGCTTGGTAGGGGGCGCGAATACTGAAGCTTTCTTT
CDR3 length: 15
clone size: -
D gene: TRBD1
J gene: TRBJ1-1
V gene: TRBV5-4

CDR3 protein: CASSYSDNSYEQYF
CDR3 DNA: TGTGCCAGCAGTTACTCGGACAACTCCTACGAGCAGTACTTC
CDR3 length: 14
clone size: -
D gene: -
J gene: TRBJ2-7
V gene: TRBV6-5

CDR3 protein: CASSFGLAETQYF
CDR3 DNA: TGTGCCAGCAGTTTCGGTCTGGCAGAGACCCAGTACTTC
CDR3 length: 13
clone size: -
D gene: -
J gene: TRBJ2-5
V gene: TRBV27

CDR3 protein: CASSQDGGGLSTDTQYF
CDR3 DNA: TGCGCCAGCAGCCAAGACGGGGGGGGGCTTTCCACAGATACGCAGTATTTT
CDR3 length: 17
clone size: -
D gene: TRBD2
J gene: TRBJ2-3
V gene: TRBV4-1

CDR3 protein: CATSRGQNTEAFF
CDR3 DNA: TGTGCCACCAGCAGGGGACAGAACACTGAAGCTTTCTTT
CDR3 length: 13
clone size: -
D gene: -
J gene: TRBJ1-1
V gene: TRBV15

CDR3 protein: CASSEARQETQYF
CDR3 DNA: TGCGCCAGCAGTGAGGCCAGGCAAGAGACCCAGTACTTC
CDR3 length: 13
clone size: -
D gene: -
J gene: TRBJ2-5
V gene: TRBV10-2

CDR3 protein: CASSFNRGSPLHF
CDR3 DNA: TGTGCCAGCAGCTTCAACAGGGGTTCACCCCTCCACTTT
CDR3 length: 13
clone size: -
D gene: TRBD1
J gene: TRBJ1-6
V gene: TRBV7-2

CDR3 protein: CASSLGSPYEQYF
CDR3 DNA: TGCGCCAGCAGCTTGGGTTCTCCCTACGAGCAGTACTTC
CDR3 length: 13
clone size: -
D gene: -
J gene: TRBJ2-7
V gene: TRBV5-1

CDR3 protein: CASSWAAVSYNEQFF
CDR3 DNA: TGTGCCAGCAGCTGGGCAGCAGTATCCTACAATGAGCAGTTCTTC
CDR3 length: 15
clone size: -
D gene: -
J gene: TRBJ2-1
V gene: TRBV5-4

CDR3 protein: CASSFQDRGFYNEQFF
CDR3 DNA: TGTGCCAGCAGCTTCCAGGACAGGGGATTCTACAATGAGCAGTTCTTC
CDR3 length: 16
clone size: -
D gene: TRBD1
J gene: TRBJ2-1
V gene: TRBV7-9

CDR3 protein: CASSQERTGVYGYTF
CDR3 DNA: TGCGCCAGCAGCCAAGAGCGGACAGGGGTCTATGGCTACACCTTC
CDR3 length: 15
clone size: -
D gene: TRBD1
J gene: TRBJ1-2
V gene: TRBV4-3

CDR3 protein: CASSLTVGYGYTF
CDR3 DNA: TGTGCCAGCAGCCTGACAGTGGGGTATGGCTACACCTTC
CDR3 length: 13
clone size: -
D gene: -
J gene: TRBJ1-2
V gene: TRBV7-2

CDR3 protein: CASSLVPGGNNEQFF
CDR3 DNA: TGTGCCAGCAGCTTGGTCCCGGGCGGCAACAATGAGCAGTTCTTC
CDR3 length: 15
clone size: -
D gene: -
J gene: TRBJ2-1
V gene: TRBV5-6

CDR3 protein: CASRDSGRSETQYF
CDR3 DNA: TGTGCCAGCAGGGATAGCGGGAGGTCGGAGACCCAGTACTTC
CDR3 length: 14
clone size: -
D gene: TRBD2
J gene: TRBJ2-5
V gene: TRBV6-5

CDR3 protein: CASSLGSTQYF
CDR3 DNA: TGTGCCAGCAGCTTGGGCAGTACGCAGTATTTT
CDR3 length: 11
clone size: once
D gene: -
J gene: TRBJ2-3
V gene: TRBV5-5

CDR3 protein: CASSFPSGVSNQPQHF
CDR3 DNA: TGTGCCAGCAGTTTCCCGTCAGGGGTGAGCAATCAGCCCCAGCATTTT
CDR3 length: 16
clone size: few
D gene: -
J gene: TRBJ1-5
V gene: TRBV6-6

CDR3 protein: CASGSIYEQYF
CDR3 DNA: TGTGCCAGCGGCAGTATCTACGAGCAGTACTTC
CDR3 length: 11
clone size: -
D gene: -
J gene: TRBJ2-7
V gene: TRBV27

CDR3 protein: CASSRSSANTGELFF
CDR3 DNA: TGTGCCAGCAGCCGTTCGTCGGCAAACACCGGGGAGCTGTTTTTT
CDR3 length: 15
clone size: -
D gene: -
J gene: TRBJ2-2
V gene: TRBV6-5

CDR3 protein: CAISESLGVANTGELFF
CDR3 DNA: TGTGCCATCAGTGAGTCGTTGGGAGTCGCGAACACCGGGGAGCTGTTTTTT
CDR3 length: 17
clone size: -
D gene: -
J gene: TRBJ2-2
V gene: TRBV10-3

CDR3 protein: CASEGPGQGMNTEAFF
CDR3 DNA: TGTGCCAGCGAGGGGCCTGGACAGGGGATGAACACTGAAGCTTTCTTT
CDR3 length: 16
clone size: few
D gene: TRBD1
J gene: TRBJ1-1
V gene: TRBV6-6

CDR3 protein: CASSRDAEAFF
CDR3 DNA: TGTGCCAGCAGTAGGGACGCTGAAGCTTTCTTT
CDR3 length: 11
clone size: -
D gene: -
J gene: TRBJ1-1
V gene: TRBV6-5

CDR3 protein: CASSWDRGATEAFF
CDR3 DNA: TGTGCCAGCAGTTGGGACAGGGGAGCCACTGAAGCTTTCTTT
CDR3 length: 14
clone size: -
D gene: TRBD1
J gene: TRBJ1-1
V gene: TRBV6-5

CDR3 protein: CASSLYPQPGGIGDYGYTF
CDR3 DNA: TGTGCCAGCAGCTTATACCCCCAACCTGGAGGAATAGGCGACTATGGCTACACCTTC
CDR3 length: 19
clone size: -
D gene: -
J gene: TRBJ1-2
V gene: TRBV7-9

CDR3 protein: CAISESTGYEQYF
CDR3 DNA: TGTGCCATCAGTGAGTCGACGGGCTACGAGCAGTACTTC
CDR3 length: 13
clone size: few
D gene: -
J gene: TRBJ2-7
V gene: TRBV10-3

CDR3 protein: CASSQEVTSGRAWETQYF
CDR3 DNA: TGCGCCAGCAGCCAAGAGGTGACTAGCGGGAGGGCCTGGGAGACCCAGTACTTC
CDR3 length: 18
clone size: -
D gene: TRBD2
J gene: TRBJ2-5
V gene: TRBV4-1

CDR3 protein: CASSLQGESSYNEQFF
CDR3 DNA: TGTGCCAGCAGCTTACAGGGGGAGAGCTCCTACAATGAGCAGTTCTTC
CDR3 length: 16
clone size: -
D gene: TRBD1
J gene: TRBJ2-1
V gene: TRBV7-6

CDR3 protein: CASAGQVATGELFF
CDR3 DNA: TGCGCCAGCGCGGGACAGGTCGCCACCGGGGAGCTGTTTTTT
CDR3 length: 14
clone size: -
D gene: TRBD1
J gene: TRBJ2-2
V gene: TRBV5-1

CDR3 protein: CASSLGFYEQYF
CDR3 DNA: TGTGCCAGCAGCTTAGGGTTCTACGAGCAGTACTTC
CDR3 length: 12
clone size: -
D gene: -
J gene: TRBJ2-7
V gene: TRBV5-6

CDR3 protein: CASSYGQVFPYEQYF
CDR3 DNA: TGTGCCAGCAGTTACGGACAGGTATTCCCTTACGAGCAGTACTTC
CDR3 length: 15
clone size: -
D gene: TRBD1
J gene: TRBJ2-7
V gene: TRBV6-5

CDR3 protein: CAMTPQHF
CDR3 DNA: TGTGCTATGACACCCCAGCATTTT
CDR3 length: 8
clone size: once
D gene: -
J gene: TRBJ1-5
V gene: TRBV30

CDR3 protein: CASSDRVTYNEQFF
CDR3 DNA: TGTGCCAGCAGTGACAGGGTGACCTACAATGAGCAGTTCTTC
CDR3 length: 14
clone size: -
D gene: -
J gene: TRBJ2-1
V gene: TRBV2

CDR3 protein: CASSLRGDYQPQHF
CDR3 DNA: TGTGCCAGCAGCTTGAGGGGGGACTATCAGCCCCAGCATTTT
CDR3 length: 14
clone size: -
D gene: -
J gene: TRBJ1-5
V gene: TRBV7-9

CDR3 protein: CASSDSIQLSGVGDTQYF
CDR3 DNA: TGCGCCAGCAGTGACTCGATTCAACTTAGCGGGGTCGGAGATACGCAGTATTTT
CDR3 length: 18
clone size: -
D gene: TRBD2
J gene: TRBJ2-3
V gene: TRBV10-1

CDR3 protein: CASSMAYNEQFF
CDR3 DNA: TGTGCCAGTAGTATGGCCTACAATGAGCAGTTCTTC
CDR3 length: 12
clone size: -
D gene: -
J gene: TRBJ2-1
V gene: TRBV19

CDR3 protein: CASSEGEETDTQYF
CDR3 DNA: TGTGCCAGCAGTGAAGGAGAGGAGACAGATACGCAGTATTTT
CDR3 length: 14
clone size: once
D gene: -
J gene: TRBJ2-3
V gene: TRBV6-4

CDR3 protein: CASSMNPGLAGYEQYF
CDR3 DNA: TGTGCCAGCAGCATGAATCCGGGACTAGCGGGGTACGAGCAGTACTTC
CDR3 length: 16
clone size: few
D gene: TRBD2
J gene: TRBJ2-7
V gene: TRBV7-9